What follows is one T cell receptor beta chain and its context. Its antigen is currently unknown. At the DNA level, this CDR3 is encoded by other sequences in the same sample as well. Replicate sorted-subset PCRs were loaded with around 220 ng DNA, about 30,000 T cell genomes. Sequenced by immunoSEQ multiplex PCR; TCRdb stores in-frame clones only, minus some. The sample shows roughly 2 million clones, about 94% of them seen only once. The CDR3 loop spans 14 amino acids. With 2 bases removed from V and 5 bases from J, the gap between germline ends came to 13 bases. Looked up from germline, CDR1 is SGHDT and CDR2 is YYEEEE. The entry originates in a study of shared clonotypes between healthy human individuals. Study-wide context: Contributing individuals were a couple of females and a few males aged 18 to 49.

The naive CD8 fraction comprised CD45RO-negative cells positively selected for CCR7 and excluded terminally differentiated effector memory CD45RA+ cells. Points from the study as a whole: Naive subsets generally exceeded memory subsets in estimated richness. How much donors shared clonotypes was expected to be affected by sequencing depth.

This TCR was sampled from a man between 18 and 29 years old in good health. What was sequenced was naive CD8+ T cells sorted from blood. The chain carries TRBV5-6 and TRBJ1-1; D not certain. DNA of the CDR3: TGTGCCAGCAGCTTCGGACTGGGGAATACTGAAGCTTTCTTT. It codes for CASSFGLGNTEAFF.